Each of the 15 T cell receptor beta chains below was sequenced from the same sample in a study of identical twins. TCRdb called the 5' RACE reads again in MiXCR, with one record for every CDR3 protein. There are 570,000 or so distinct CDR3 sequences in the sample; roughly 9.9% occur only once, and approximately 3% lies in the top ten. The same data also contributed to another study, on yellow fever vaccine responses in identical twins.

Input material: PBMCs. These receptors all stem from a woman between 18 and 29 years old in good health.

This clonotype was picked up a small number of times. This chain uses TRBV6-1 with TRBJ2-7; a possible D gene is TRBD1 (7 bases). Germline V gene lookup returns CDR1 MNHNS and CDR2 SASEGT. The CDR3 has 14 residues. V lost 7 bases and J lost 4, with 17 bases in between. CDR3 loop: CASKTARGAYEQYF. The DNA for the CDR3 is TGTGCCAGCAAGACGGCCAGGGGGGCATACGAGCAGTACTTC.

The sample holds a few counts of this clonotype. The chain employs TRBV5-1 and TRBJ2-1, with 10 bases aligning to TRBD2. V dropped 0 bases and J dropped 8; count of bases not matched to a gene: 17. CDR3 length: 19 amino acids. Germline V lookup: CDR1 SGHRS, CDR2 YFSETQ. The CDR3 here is CASSLVVVLAGEVIHEQFF. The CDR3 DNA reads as TGCGCCAGCAGCTTGGTGGTGGTTCTAGCGGGAGAGGTAATTCATGAGCAGTTCTTC. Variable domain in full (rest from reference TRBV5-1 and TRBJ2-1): KAGVTQTPRYLIKTRGQQVTLSCSPISGHRSVSWYQQTPGQGLQFLFEYFSETQRNKGNFPGRFSGRQFSNSRSEMNVSTLELGDSALYLCASSLVVVLAGEVIHEQFFGPGTRLTVL.

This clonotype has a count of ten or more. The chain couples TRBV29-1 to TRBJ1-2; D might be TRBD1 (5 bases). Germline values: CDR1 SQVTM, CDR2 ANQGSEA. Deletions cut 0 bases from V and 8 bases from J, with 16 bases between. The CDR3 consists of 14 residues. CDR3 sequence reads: CSVEDGGRIGGYTF. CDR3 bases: TGCAGCGTTGAAGATGGGGGGAGAATAGGCGGCTACACCTTC.

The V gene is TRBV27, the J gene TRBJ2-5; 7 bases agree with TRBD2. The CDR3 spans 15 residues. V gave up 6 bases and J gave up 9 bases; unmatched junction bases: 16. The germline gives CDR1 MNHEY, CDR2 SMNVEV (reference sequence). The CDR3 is CASRPLLARPEAQYF. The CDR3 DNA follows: TGTGCCAGCAGACCCCTACTAGCGAGGCCGGAGGCCCAGTACTTC.

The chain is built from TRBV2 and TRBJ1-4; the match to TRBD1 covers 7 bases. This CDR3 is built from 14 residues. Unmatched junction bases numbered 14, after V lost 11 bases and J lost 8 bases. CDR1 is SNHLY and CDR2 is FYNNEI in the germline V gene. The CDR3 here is CAFLHDRVREKLFF. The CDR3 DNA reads TGTGCCTTCCTACACGACAGGGTTCGAGAAAAACTGTTTTTT.

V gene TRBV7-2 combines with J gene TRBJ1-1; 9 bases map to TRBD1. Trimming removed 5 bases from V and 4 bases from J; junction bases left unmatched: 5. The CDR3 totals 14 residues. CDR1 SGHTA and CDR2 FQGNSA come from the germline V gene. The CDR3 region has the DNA TGTGCCAGCAGCCCACAGGGGGCGGGCACTGAAGCTTTCTTT. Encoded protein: CASSPQGAGTEAFF.

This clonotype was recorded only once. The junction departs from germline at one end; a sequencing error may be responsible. The CDR3 spells CATSRALRPQGNERYF. DNA of the CDR3: TGTGCCACCAGCAGAGCCTTAAGACCACAGGGAAACGAGCGGTACTTC. This chain connects TRBV15 to TRBJ2-7; perhaps TRBD1 as D (6 bases). The length of the CDR3 is 16 residues. Germline-derived CDR1 and CDR2 are LNHNV and YYDKDF (reference sequence).

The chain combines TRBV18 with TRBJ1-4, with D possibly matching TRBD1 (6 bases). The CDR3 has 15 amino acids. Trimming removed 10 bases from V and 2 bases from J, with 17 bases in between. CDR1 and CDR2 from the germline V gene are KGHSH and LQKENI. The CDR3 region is CATTTSGATNEKLFF. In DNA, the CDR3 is TGTGCCACCACGACATCGGGGGCGACTAATGAAAAACTGTTTTTT.

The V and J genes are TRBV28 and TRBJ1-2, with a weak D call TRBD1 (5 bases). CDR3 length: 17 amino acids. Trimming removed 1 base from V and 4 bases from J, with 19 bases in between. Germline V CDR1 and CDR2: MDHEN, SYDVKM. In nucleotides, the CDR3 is TGTGCCAGCAGTTTATTCTTCGGGGGAAGCGACTCCTATGGCTACACCTTC. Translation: CASSLFFGGSDSYGYTF.

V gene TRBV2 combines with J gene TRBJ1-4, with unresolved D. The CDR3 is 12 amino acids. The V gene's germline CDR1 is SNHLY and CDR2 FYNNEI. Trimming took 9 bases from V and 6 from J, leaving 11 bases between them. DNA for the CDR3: TGTGCCAGTAAAATAAGGGATGAAAAACTGTTTTTT. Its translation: CASKIRDEKLFF. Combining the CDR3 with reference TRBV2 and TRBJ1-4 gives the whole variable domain EPEVTQTPSHQVTQMGQEVILRCVPISNHLYFYWYRQILGQKVEFLVSFYNNEISEKSEIFDDQFSVERPDGSNFTLKIRSTKLEDSAMYFCASKIRDEKLFFGSGTQLSVL.

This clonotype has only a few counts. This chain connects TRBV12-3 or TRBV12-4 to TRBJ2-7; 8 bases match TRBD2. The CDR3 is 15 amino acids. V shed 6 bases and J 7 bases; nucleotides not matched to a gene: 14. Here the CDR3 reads CASRPREGGIREQYF. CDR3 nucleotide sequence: TGTGCCAGCAGGCCCCGGGAGGGGGGAATTAGAGAGCAGTACTTC.

Written as DNA, the CDR3 is TGTGCCAGCAGTTGGGGATCGCTAGCGGGAGAGACCCAGTACTTC. It codes for CASSWGSLAGETQYF. The chain couples TRBV6-2 or TRBV6-3 to TRBJ2-5; 8 bases line up with TRBD2. Germline CDR1 and CDR2: MNHEY and SVGEGT. The CDR3 totals 15 residues. The trim removed 4 bases at V and 4 bases at J, leaving 8 bases unmatched.

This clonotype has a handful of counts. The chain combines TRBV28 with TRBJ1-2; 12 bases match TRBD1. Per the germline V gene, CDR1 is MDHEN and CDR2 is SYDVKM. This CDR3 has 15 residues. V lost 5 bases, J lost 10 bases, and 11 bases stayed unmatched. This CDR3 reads CASSKSHGTGGVYTF. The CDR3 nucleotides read TGTGCCAGCAGTAAAAGCCACGGGACAGGGGGCGTCTACACCTTC.

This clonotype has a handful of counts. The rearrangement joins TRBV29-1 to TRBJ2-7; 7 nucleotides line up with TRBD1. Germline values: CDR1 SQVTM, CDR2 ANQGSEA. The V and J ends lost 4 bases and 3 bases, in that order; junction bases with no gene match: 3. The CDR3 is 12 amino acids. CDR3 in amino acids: CSVVGQVYEQYF. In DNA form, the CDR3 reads TGCAGCGTTGTAGGACAGGTCTACGAGCAGTACTTC.

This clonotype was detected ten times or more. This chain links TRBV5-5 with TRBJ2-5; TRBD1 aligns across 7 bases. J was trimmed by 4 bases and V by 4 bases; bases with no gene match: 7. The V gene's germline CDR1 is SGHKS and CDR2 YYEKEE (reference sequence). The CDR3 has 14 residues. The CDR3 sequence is CASSMTGMGETQYF. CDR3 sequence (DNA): TGTGCCAGCAGCATGACAGGGATGGGAGAGACCCAGTACTTC.